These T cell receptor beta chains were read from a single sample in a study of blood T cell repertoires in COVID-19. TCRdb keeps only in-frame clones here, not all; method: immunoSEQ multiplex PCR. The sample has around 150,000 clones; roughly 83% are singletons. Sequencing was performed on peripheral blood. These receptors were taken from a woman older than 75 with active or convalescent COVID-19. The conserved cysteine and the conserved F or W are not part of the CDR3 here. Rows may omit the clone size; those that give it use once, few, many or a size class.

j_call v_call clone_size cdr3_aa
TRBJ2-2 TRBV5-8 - ASSTQGKDTGELF
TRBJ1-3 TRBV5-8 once ASSSPQGSSGNTIY
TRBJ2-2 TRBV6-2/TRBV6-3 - ASSPSGRGRNGELF
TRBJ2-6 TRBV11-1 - ASSFPGEGANVLT
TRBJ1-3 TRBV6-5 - ASSYGQGGGNTIY
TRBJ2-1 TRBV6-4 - ASSVPGLAGDQSSYNEQF
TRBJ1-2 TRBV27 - ASRVSAGLSVGYT
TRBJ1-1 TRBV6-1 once ASSEAQGLNTEAF
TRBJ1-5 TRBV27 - ASGKDTSNQPQH
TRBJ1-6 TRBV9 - ASSVGWRLNSPLH
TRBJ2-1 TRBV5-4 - ASSLRTRREQF
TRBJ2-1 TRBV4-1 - ASSHMGQGVYNEQF
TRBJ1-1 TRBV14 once ASSSGMRNTEAF
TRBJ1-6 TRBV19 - ASSTQSTGRNSPLH
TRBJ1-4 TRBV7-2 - ASSPDREKLF
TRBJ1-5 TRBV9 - ASSVAGGSQPQH
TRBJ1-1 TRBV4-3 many ASSQEAGTLGTEAF
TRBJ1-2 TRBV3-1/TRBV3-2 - ASRQGTSANYGYT